This entry describes one T cell receptor (beta chain). It lacks a known antigen. The input lacks base qualities; no much larger clone sits a single base away. Receptors were amplified or captured by the immunoSEQ multiplex PCR assay. The multiplex PCR relied on a mix of 60 forward primers for TCR Vbeta segments and 13 reverse primers for TCR Jbeta segments. Amplification of the CDR3 region of rearranged TCR beta genes was performed with a multiplex PCR assay on genomic DNA. The Illumina HiSeq System was used to sequence the amplified TCR beta libraries as 87-base-pair reads. The authors' analysis ran thus. Across the 670 or so repertoires, a later analysis counted some 81 million unique TCR beta chains, approximately 12 million of which were shared by at least two donors. Raw reads were error-corrected and collapsed into unique sequences with a nearest-neighbor algorithm that merged closely related sequences to remove PCR and sequencing errors. V, D and J gene segments were assigned by aligning CDR3 sequences to IMGT reference sequences. Each retained sequence needed at least a six-nucleotide match to both a V gene segment and a J gene segment. A rearrangement counted as productive if the CDR3 had no stop codons and remained in frame with V and J, and every other rearrangement counted as non-productive. CDR3 was defined by IMGT convention, running from the second conserved V-encoded cysteine to the conserved J-encoded phenylalanine. The earlier analysis of some 600 of the donors excluded sequences that lacked an unambiguous match to a single V gene segment. An earlier analysis of 587 of the donors classified V segments as functional when productive rearrangements were above 56.7% and as segregating when the standard deviation between donors was above 5%. To diagnose cytomegalovirus status from the catalog of TCR beta chain sequences, a statistical classification framework was built. In a later analysis, TCR nucleotide sequences were compared against IMGT/GENE-DB human TR gene sequences so that V and J genes could be assigned. In a later analysis, CDR3 sequences and most-parsimonious VDJ recombination scenarios were assigned using the TCRdist pipeline. In a later analysis, every TCR beta chain was defined by the combination of its CDR3 amino acid sequence and its V-gene family, and reads without a unique V-gene family were dropped. In a later analysis, 500 to 700 highly shared, low-generation-probability nucleotide sequences were removed to address suspected cross-contamination and a sequencing artifact. A later analysis calculated a clonal expansion index for each public chain from normalized within-repertoire ranks of inferred template counts. A later analysis computed generation probabilities with a VDJ recombination model fitted to out-of-frame rearrangements, and checked the results against IGoR. In a later analysis, TCR-TCR, TCR-HLA and TCR-CMV co-occurrence was scored with hypergeometric tests, and a repertoire-size bias correction was applied to TCR pairs. A later analysis estimated false discovery rates by permuting HLA or CMV assignments 20 times. A later analysis grouped co-occurring TCRs with DBSCAN, adding TCRdist sequence similarity when clustering within HLA-allele-positive subsets. Repertoires with fewer than 30,000 or more than 120,000 public chains were left out of co-occurrence clustering, as were about 5 repertoires with anomalous nucleotide sharing. What TCRdb holds here is the immuneACCESS table cut down to in-frame rearrangements. Part of the clones is not present; checked against another copy, under half of the missing clones reflect an unresolved V gene, and the others are unexplained. The V and J calls and clone size are taken from that table; D and trimming were inferred from the DNA. This sample lists approximately 80,000 clones; around 80% were detected once. Just under 2.5% of the sample comes from the top ten.

The data originate from a study of cytomegalovirus exposure and HLA in healthy donors (TCRdb year 2017). As for the study more broadly: An earlier analysis of several hundred of the donors reported approximately 270 Gb of sequence data and some 120 million unique TCR beta sequences from 150 million to 200 million T cells. An early release that covered 500 to 800 HLA-typed donors contained approximately 300 gigabases of sequencing data and around 85 million unique TCR sequences. Of the approximately 370 genotyped donors, approximately 81% were placed in the genetic ancestry cluster associated with self-reported Caucasian donors. The study aimed to test whether signatures of past pathogen exposure could be identified by cataloging public T cell receptors. The T cell repertoires of 550 to 850 subjects were profiled by immunosequencing and related to cytomegalovirus serostatus. Besides the first cohort of 666 subjects, a separate validation cohort made up of 120 different subjects was used. The study combined high-throughput TCR immunosequencing, statistical association of individual TCRs with disease status, and machine learning to predict cytomegalovirus infection status. To study patterns of TCR occurrence, a later analysis re-analyzed previously published TCR beta repertoires from around 700 donors and added high-resolution HLA genotyping. Rather than drawing on any new phenotypic data, the later analysis identified candidate immune exposures from TCR beta sequences and the way those sequences occurred across donors. An earlier analysis of around 540 of the donors applied high-throughput TCR beta sequencing to assess whether each TCR beta V gene segment acted as functional or pseudogenic. Donor age, sex, ethnicity and CMV serostatus were compiled alongside the repertoire data. A later genetic analysis took genome-wide SNP genotypes for about three fifths of the 666 donors and used that subset as a discovery cohort. All discovery cohort repertoires had been generated using a single sequencing platform. HLA typing included class I and class II loci at four-digit resolution. Typing coverage varied by locus: roughly 620-640 donors for A, B, C, DRB1 and DQB1; 500 to 550 for DQA1; about 570 for DPA1; about 450 for DPB1. Four to six DR-DQ haplotypes were handled as single units for association and clustering, since linkage in the cohort was strong. Across about 370 genotyped donors of the cohort, an average of about 240,000 unique TCR beta nucleotide sequences per donor were sequenced, and around 20% of those sequences were non-productive.

The CDR3 goes from the cysteine to the phenylalanine over 16 residues. The kept DNA is CDR3 alone, 48 bases in frame from the first base. Sequences SEHNR (CDR1) and FQNEAQ (CDR2) are obtained from the germline V gene (reference sequence). V and J are trimmed by 1 base and 0 bases, and the gene matches miss 6 bases of the junction. The cohort consisted of 666 healthy bone marrow donors. At the time of sampling, every cohort member was nominally healthy, though immune exposures that went unrecorded were likely present. The donor was CMV seropositive and was included in the group of 300 or so seropositive cohort members. A peripheral blood sample was collected from each donor, and TCR beta sequencing was performed on peripheral blood mononuclear cells. Genomic DNA extraction from the blood cell samples was performed with the Qiagen DNeasy Blood Extraction Kit. Here is what the overall study found, with its caveats: In vitro tests confirmed that three of the cytomegalovirus-associated TCR beta chains recognize cytomegalovirus antigens. A cluster of highly shared sequence variants was judged likely to be a technical artifact of the sequencing pipeline. Immune exposure information for the cohort was limited to CMV serostatus. Most TCR sequences were seen in very few donors, while some public TCRs were found in many individuals. A later genetic analysis associated a missense DCLRE1C variant with V-gene and J-gene trimming of TCR beta chains, and an independent cohort replicated the association. In a later genetic analysis, fewer N-insertions in productive TCRs were reported among donors in an Asian-associated ancestry cluster than the roughly 700-donor mean. Roughly uniform sequencing depth across donors was assumed in presence/absence analyses, although this assumption may not hold. An earlier analysis of 587 of the donors showed that most TCR beta V segments appeared in productive rearrangements either about 87% or about 30% of the time, which broadly matched IMGT annotations. In a later analysis, HLA-associated TCR beta chains showed more clonal expansion and lower generation probabilities than non-associated chains that were equally common. HLA typing was unavailable for some donors at each locus, so association tests used only the typed subset. In a later analysis, several top co-occurrence clusters were reported to appear linked to parvovirus B19, influenza, CMV and Epstein-Barr virus. Most CMV-associated TCR beta chains appeared to be HLA-restricted in a later analysis, and the HLA associations seemed to be driven largely by CMV exposure. At a false discovery rate of 0.05, a later analysis linked around 17,000 TCR beta sequences to specific HLA alleles. A further reported finding was that TCR beta sequences accurately predicted the HLA-A and HLA-B alleles for most subjects in the first cohort. Linkage disequilibrium might explain the correlated functional status among segregating V segments, but an unknown experimental factor could not be ruled out. The study listed 150 to 200 TCR beta chains as associated with cytomegalovirus. Strong co-occurrence of HLA alleles, especially DR and DQ, made assigning TCR associations to individual alleles difficult. Because the 87-base-pair reads could not distinguish some IMGT-functional V segments, including TRBV6-2 and TRBV6-3, those segments were excluded. In a later analysis, the rate of TCR association differed among HLA loci, with DRB1 alleles having the most associated TCRs and HLA-C alleles having the fewest. The classifier was reported to diagnose cytomegalovirus status with high specificity and sensitivity in both the original cohort and the validation cohort. Only TCR beta chains were sequenced in this cohort, and the absence of alpha or paired-chain data limited detectable features. Approximately 18 rarely observed V segments, including chromosome 9 orphons, were excluded from the earlier analysis of some 590 of the donors because counts were too low. The authors suggested that the approach could potentially be generalized to other disease states and immunological phenotypes.

This TCR derives from a male donor in good health and CMV-seropositive. The chain employs TRBV7-9 and TRBJ2-7; 7 central bases correspond to TRBD1. The specimen was PBMCs. The CDR3 protein: CASSLVATGSSYEQYF. In nucleotides, the sequence is TGTGCCAGCAGCTTAGTGGCGACAGGGAGCTCCTACGAGCAGTACTTC.